The following is a TCR beta chain sequence with its context. The antigen is undetermined. The record originates from a study of cytomegalovirus exposure and HLA in healthy donors. Study-wide findings and caveats: It has been reported that TCR beta sequences accurately predicted the HLA-A and HLA-B alleles of most subjects. Researchers counted roughly 150 TCR beta chains as cytomegalovirus-associated. Roughly even sequencing depth across donors was the assumption behind the presence/absence analyses. Relative to the approximately 700-donor mean, N-insertions were reportedly fewer in an Asian-associated ancestry cluster in a later analysis.

PCR primers comprised 60 Vbeta and 13 Jbeta primers. Clones were read by immunoSEQ multiplex PCR, and TCRdb kept only the in-frame ones, dropping some. The table lists over 150,000 clones, over 65% of them singletons. Germline V gene data show CDR1 as MNHEY and CDR2 as SVGAGI. V lost 2 bases and J 4 bases, leaving 12 bases between the germline ends. CDR3 length: 15 amino acids. The J gene is TRBJ1-3, the V gene TRBV6-5; D ambiguous. The TCR originated in a middle-aged woman in good health and CMV-seropositive. The specimen sequenced was PBMCs. CDR3 DNA: TGTGCCAGCAGTTACCGGGTTTCAGCAGGAAACACCATATATTTT. This gives the protein CASSYRVSAGNTIYF.